These 7 T cell receptor beta chains originate from one sample sequenced in a study of tumor and adjacent non-tumor tissue in lung cancer. The template was RNA from unsorted bulk tissue. The library came from three nested PCR rounds adapted from ARM-PCR protocols. TCRdb called the multiplex PCR reads again in MiXCR, with one record for every CDR3 protein. Altogether some 200,000 distinct CDR3 sequences are present, about 76% being singletons, with the ten largest covering under 30%. Sequencing was done on a sample of lung tumor tissue. The receptors derive from a man between 60 and 70 years old with non-small cell lung cancer.

On this clonotype itself: With a much larger clone just one base away, this may be a read error. This chain connects TRBV30 to TRBJ1-2, with D maybe TRBD1 (5 bases). Looked up from germline, CDR1 is GTSNPN and CDR2 is SVGIG (reference sequence). Trimming pared 2 bases from V and 4 bases from J, leaving 11 bases between. The CDR3 runs 13 residues. The CDR3, as DNA: TGTGCCTGGAGTCCGAGGGGAGTCTATGGCTACACCTTC. Protein product: CAWSPRGVYGYTF.

Comment on this clonotype: A read error may explain this, as a much larger clone is one base away. The V and J genes are TRBV20-1 and TRBJ2-2, with D perhaps being TRBD1 or TRBD2 (6 bases each). Germline-derived CDR1 and CDR2 are DFQATT and SNEGSKA (reference sequence). This CDR3 is 16 amino acids long. The CDR3 bases are TGCAGTACTAGAGACCTAGGGGGGACGAACACCGGGGAGCTGTTTTTT. Its protein product is CSTRDLGGTNTGELFF.

As to this clonotype: An end of the junction does not agree with germline; a read error may underlie this. This chain's CDR3 is CNARVGTNIEAFF. DNA of the CDR3: TGCAATGCTAGAGTGGGAACGAACATTGAAGCTTTCTTT. The chain has TRBV20-1 and TRBJ1-1; no clear D. Germline V gives CDR1 DFQATT, CDR2 SNEGSKA (reference sequence). The CDR3 length is 13 residues.

This clonotype came up once. This sequence joins TRBV4-2 and TRBJ2-2; TRBD1 might be the D (6 bases). The CDR3 covers 19 residues. CDR1 and CDR2 from the germline V gene are LGHNA and YNFKEQ. V lost 3 bases and J lost 5, with 25 bases in between. CDR3 DNA sequence: TGTGCCAGCAGCCAGACTCCAACCGGGACACAAAGACAAACCGGGGAGCTGTTTTTT. It is translated as CASSQTPTGTQRQTGELFF.

CDR3 nucleotides: TGTGCCACCTCGACTGGTTTTTCGGGACTATACTTC. Translated: CATSTGFSGLYF. V is TRBV28 and J is TRBJ2-7, with 7 bases matching TRBD2. The CDR3 is 12 amino acids. CDR1 MDHEN and CDR2 SYDVKM come from the germline V gene. V trimming: 10 bases; J trimming: 13 bases; junction bases outside the gene matches: 16.

With regard to this clonotype: A much larger clone is a single base away; this may be a read error. This chain uses TRBV20-1 with TRBJ2-7; D gene uncertain. The germline V gene has CDR1 DFQATT and CDR2 SNEGSKA (reference sequence). V shed 6 bases and J shed 5 bases, with 11 bases lying between them. The CDR3 totals 11 residues. The CDR3, as DNA: TGCAGTGCCGTATTTAGCCACGAGCAGTACTTC. It translates to CSAVFSHEQYF.

In regard to this clonotype: A junction end diverges from the germline sequence, so it may reflect a read error. This chain joins TRBV20-1 and TRBJ2-5; tentative D call: TRBD1 (5 bases). Per germline, CDR1 DFQATT and CDR2 SNEGSKA (reference sequence). CDR3 length equals 15 residues. CDR3 sequence: CSARALVGFRETQYF. The CDR3 DNA is TGTAGTGCCAGGGCCCTAGTGGGGTTCAGGGAGACCCAGTACTTC.